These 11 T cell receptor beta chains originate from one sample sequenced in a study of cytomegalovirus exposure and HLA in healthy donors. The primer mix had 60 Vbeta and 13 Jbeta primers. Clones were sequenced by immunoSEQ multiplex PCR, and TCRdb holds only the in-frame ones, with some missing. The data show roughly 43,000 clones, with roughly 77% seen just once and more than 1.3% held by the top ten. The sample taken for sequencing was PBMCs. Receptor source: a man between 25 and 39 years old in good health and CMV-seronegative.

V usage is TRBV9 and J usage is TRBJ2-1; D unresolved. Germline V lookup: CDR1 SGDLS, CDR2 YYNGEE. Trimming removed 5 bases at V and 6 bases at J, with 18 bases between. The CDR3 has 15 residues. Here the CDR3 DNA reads TGTGCCAGCAGTGACCTCGACAACCTGGGCAATGAGCAGTTCTTC. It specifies CASSDLDNLGNEQFF.

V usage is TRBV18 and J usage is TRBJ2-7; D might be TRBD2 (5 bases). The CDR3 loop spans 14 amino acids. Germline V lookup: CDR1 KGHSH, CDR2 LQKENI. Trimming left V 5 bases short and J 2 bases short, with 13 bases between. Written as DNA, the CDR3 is TGTGCCAGCTCAGGGCGGGCACTGACCTACGAGCAGTACTTC. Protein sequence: CASSGRALTYEQYF.

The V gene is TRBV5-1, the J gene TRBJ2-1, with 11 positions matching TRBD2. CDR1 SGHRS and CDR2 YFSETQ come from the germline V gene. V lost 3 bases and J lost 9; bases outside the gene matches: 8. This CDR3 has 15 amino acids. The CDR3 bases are TGCGCCAGCAGCTATTCACTAGCGGGAGACTTTGAGCAGTTCTTC. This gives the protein CASSYSLAGDFEQFF.

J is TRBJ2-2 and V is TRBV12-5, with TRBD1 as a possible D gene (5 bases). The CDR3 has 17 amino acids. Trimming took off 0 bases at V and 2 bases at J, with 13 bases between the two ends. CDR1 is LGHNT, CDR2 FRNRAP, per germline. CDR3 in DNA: TGTGCTAGTGGTTTGGTTCAGCGTGGGGCCAACACCGGGGAGCTGTTTTTT. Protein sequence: CASGLVQRGANTGELFF.

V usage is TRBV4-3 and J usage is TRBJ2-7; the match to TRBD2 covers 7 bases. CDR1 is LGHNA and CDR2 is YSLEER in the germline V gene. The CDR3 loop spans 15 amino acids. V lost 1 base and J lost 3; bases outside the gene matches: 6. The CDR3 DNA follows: TGCGCCAGCAGCCAAGCGGGGGGTGTCGGCTACGAGCAGTACTTC. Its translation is CASSQAGGVGYEQYF.

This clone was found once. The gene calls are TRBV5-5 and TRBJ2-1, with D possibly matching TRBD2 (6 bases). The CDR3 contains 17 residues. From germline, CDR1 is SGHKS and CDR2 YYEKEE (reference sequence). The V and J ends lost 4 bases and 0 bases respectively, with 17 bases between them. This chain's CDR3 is CASSPRLHGSSYNEQFF. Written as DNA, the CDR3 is TGTGCCAGCAGCCCAAGGCTACACGGGAGCTCCTACAATGAGCAGTTCTTC.

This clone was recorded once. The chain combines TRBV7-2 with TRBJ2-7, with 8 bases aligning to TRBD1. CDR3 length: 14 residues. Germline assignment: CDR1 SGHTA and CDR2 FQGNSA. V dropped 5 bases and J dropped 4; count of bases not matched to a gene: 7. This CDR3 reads CASSPDRGAYEQYF. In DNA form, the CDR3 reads TGTGCCAGCAGCCCCGACAGGGGCGCGTACGAGCAGTACTTC.

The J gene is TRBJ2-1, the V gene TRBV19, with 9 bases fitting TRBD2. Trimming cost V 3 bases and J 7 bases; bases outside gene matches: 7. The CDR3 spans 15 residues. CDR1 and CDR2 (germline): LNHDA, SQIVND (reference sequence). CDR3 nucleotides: TGTGCCAGTAGTATCGTTCTAGCGGGGAGAAATGAGCAGTTCTTC. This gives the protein CASSIVLAGRNEQFF.

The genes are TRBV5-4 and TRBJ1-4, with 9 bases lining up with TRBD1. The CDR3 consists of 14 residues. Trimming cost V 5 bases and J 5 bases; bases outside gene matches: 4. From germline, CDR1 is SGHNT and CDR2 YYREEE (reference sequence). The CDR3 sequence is CASSIDRGNEKLFF. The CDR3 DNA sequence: TGTGCCAGCAGTATAGACAGGGGGAATGAAAAACTGTTTTTT.

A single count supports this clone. The CDR3 bases are TGTGCCAGCAGCTCCGGGACAGGGGCCCTCGAGCAGTACTTC. Encoded protein: CASSSGTGALEQYF. The chain has TRBV7-3 and TRBJ2-7; 10 positions agree with TRBD1. CDR3 length: 14 residues. The trim removed 4 bases at V and 6 bases at J, leaving 6 bases unmatched. CDR1 is SGHTA and CDR2 is FQGTGA in the germline V gene.

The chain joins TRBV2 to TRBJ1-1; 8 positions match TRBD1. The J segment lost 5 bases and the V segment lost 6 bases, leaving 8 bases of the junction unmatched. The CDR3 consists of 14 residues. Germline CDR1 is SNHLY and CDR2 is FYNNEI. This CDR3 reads CASRTDRVGTEAFF. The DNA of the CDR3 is TGTGCCAGCAGGACGGACAGGGTAGGAACTGAAGCTTTCTTT.